This T cell receptor beta chain was profiled in a study of shared clonotypes between healthy human individuals. Notes on this clone: Antigen specificity is unknown.

Findings and limits, study-wide: Limitation of the genetic and exposure-history diversity represented came from the few donors. Among the subsets, naive ones generally showed larger estimated richness than memory ones. Sampling involved blood alone; tissue repertoires likely differ.

CDR3 size: 13 residues. The germline V gene has CDR1 MNHNS and CDR2 SASEGT. With 5 bases removed from V and 6 bases from J, the gap between germline ends came to 11 bases. Investigators spread the genomic DNA of each subset evenly over several immunoSEQ plates. The assay was immunoSEQ multiplex PCR, and TCRdb's table has in-frame clones only and misses some. This sample has roughly 2.5 million clones, with around 90% found just once. Sample: naive CD4+ T cells sorted from blood. The subset is: CD45RA+ positively selected. This receptor was identified in a man younger than 35 in good health. The V and J genes are TRBV6-1 and TRBJ2-1; D is uncertain. CDR3 loop: CASSTLETNEQFF. For the CDR3, the DNA is TGTGCCAGCAGTACCCTAGAAACCAATGAGCAGTTCTTC.